This T cell receptor (beta chain) is from a study of beta chain features in type 1 diabetes. General study findings and limits: TCRB CDR3 length was moderately but significantly reduced in all four CD4+ subsets of Type 1 diabetes patients. More deletions and fewer insertions at VDJ junctions were found in patients with type 1 diabetes.

Of the isolated RNA, all was reverse transcribed, and so the sequenced material was expressed TCRB transcripts. This table comes from immunoSEQ multiplex PCR, and its TCRdb copy is limited to in-frame clones, with some not included. The repertoire holds 100,000 to 150,000 clones, with 9% as singletons. On this clone itself: Antigen: not known.

The germline V gene encodes CDR1 SEHNR and CDR2 FQNEAQ (reference sequence). Trimming left V 3 bases short and J 1 base short, with 9 bases between. CDR3 length: 14 residues. There was one heparinised blood draw per donor, averaging about 100 mL. CD45RO/CCR7/CD25/CD127/CD95/CD27 separated CD4+ naive, central memory, regulatory and stem cell-like memory cells by sorting. The receptor comes from a man younger than 45 with type 1 diabetes. Sequenced material: central memory CD4+ T cells from blood. The chain is built from TRBV7-9 and TRBJ2-5; D remains ambiguous. This CDR3 is CASSFKTGQETQYF. The CDR3 nucleotides are TGTGCCAGCAGCTTTAAAACGGGCCAAGAGACCCAGTACTTC.